The rows below give T cell receptor beta chains drawn from one sample of a study of cytomegalovirus exposure and HLA in healthy donors. The table came from immunoSEQ multiplex PCR; TCRdb's copy has only in-frame clones and leaves some out. This sample's table has more than 55,000 clones. Sequenced: PBMCs. Receptors originate from a woman aged 40-49 years in good health and CMV-seropositive. The CDR3 runs from the conserved cysteine through the conserved F or W.

TRBV5-1	TRBJ2-1	CASSLEARGGGVGNEQFF
TRBV7-8	TRBJ2-5	CASSRSRSAKETQYF
TRBV27	TRBJ1-1	CASSFDNSGRAFF
TRBV5-6	TRBJ2-4	CASSLLGTVKNIQYF
TRBV7-9	TRBJ2-3	CASSLGWGGASGSTDTQYF
TRBV9	TRBJ1-4	CASSVGTGYEKLFF
TRBV5-1	TRBJ2-7	CASSLVPGVRYEQYF
TRBV5-1	TRBJ2-5	CASKEGLAGEETQYF
TRBV19	TRBJ2-2	CASSRGTGYASGTGELFF
TRBV21-1	TRBJ2-7	CASSLRDRDTYEQYF
TRBV4-3	TRBJ2-6	CASSQELKGSGANVLTF
TRBV6-5	TRBJ1-5	CASSRQYSNQPQHF
TRBV7-2	TRBJ1-6	CASSLKGYNLNSPLHF
TRBV27	TRBJ2-2	CASSYDKEGGTGELFF
TRBV6-4	TRBJ2-2	CASSVGTDTGELFF
TRBV7-2	TRBJ1-2	CASSLAQGGRGYTF
TRBV19	TRBJ1-1	CASSLILGQGAAEAFF
TRBV23-1	TRBJ1-2	CASGRLALNYGYTF
TRBV18	TRBJ1-1	CASSDGNSRPEAFF
TRBV6-5	TRBJ1-5	CASSPTGYSNQPQHF
TRBV5-8	TRBJ1-1	CASSRRDILEAFF
TRBV9	TRBJ2-3	CASSGGLATDTQYF
TRBV29-1	TRBJ2-1	CSAGTRSNEQFF
TRBV15	TRBJ2-3	CATSRVSGAFTDTQYF
TRBV28	TRBJ2-7	CASSFQRQGGTYEQYF
TRBV11-1	TRBJ2-3	CATGRTSTDTQYF
TRBV11-2	TRBJ1-3	CASRVAGGNTIYF
TRBV18	TRBJ2-1	CASSSLSILAGLSYNEQFF
TRBV4-1	TRBJ2-7	CASSQGRDYEQYF
TRBV5-1	TRBJ2-1	CASRFLAGVGNEQFF
TRBV5-6	TRBJ2-7	CASRAGAGNEQYF
TRBV5-5	TRBJ2-7	CASSLGTGLPYEQYF
TRBV27	TRBJ1-5	CASSLAGWSNQPQHF
TRBV11-2	TRBJ2-5	CASSPDRDQETQYF
TRBV18	TRBJ1-1	CASSPGGNIEAFF
TRBV7-8	TRBJ2-7	CASSFRQGLNEQYF
TRBV29-1	.	CSVVLVIRGEQYF
TRBV27	TRBJ2-1	CASSVRESSYNEQFF
TRBV7-3	TRBJ2-1	CASSLGLAGYNEQFF
TRBV2	TRBJ2-7	CASSARYEQYF
TRBV6-4	TRBJ1-1	CTSSTTGVIGNTEAFF
TRBV25-1	TRBJ2-1	CASSDGAGVLSYNEQFF
TRBV29-1	TRBJ2-6	CSVEPGYGANVLTF
TRBV2	TRBJ2-2	CASRQGKSAGELFF
TRBV7-2	TRBJ2-5	CASSSQGETQYF